This T cell receptor (beta chain) was retrieved from a study of OX40 agonist ivuxolimab in advanced cancers. The wider study: In this cohort, patients received ivuxolimab, an agonistic anti-OX40 (CD134) antibody.

Using immunoSEQ multiplex PCR, the repertoire was profiled, and TCRdb retains in-frame clones only, with some absent. The sample has about 32,000 clones; around 90% are singletons. Systemic immunosuppression or a history of autoimmune disease excluded patients. From germline, CDR1 is MNHEY and CDR2 SVGAGI. Trimming at V came to 2 bases and at J to 6 bases, leaving 6 bases not matched to a gene. The CDR3 has 15 residues. This clonotype originated in an adult with an advanced solid tumor such as melanoma, head and neck, liver or kidney cancer. J is TRBJ2-3 and V is TRBV6-5; 9 bases map to TRBD1. Sequencing used CD4+ or CD8+ T cells sorted from blood, obtained in a trial of the OX40 agonist ivuxolimab. The CDR3 loop is CASSYVGQGIDTQYF. In nucleotides, the CDR3 is TGTGCCAGCAGTTACGTGGGACAGGGCATCGATACGCAGTATTTT.